The 10 T cell receptor beta chains in this list originate from one sample, sequenced in a study of technical replicates of blood from a handful of donors (dated by TCRdb to 2015 to 2018). Preparation of the library involved the immunoSEQ multiplex PCR assay. This is the immuneACCESS table as TCRdb keeps it, with only in-frame sequences that have V and J called. A part of the clones is gone; compared with another copy, unresolved V genes explain less than half, and the rest is unexplained. The sample table holds roughly 59,000 clones, of which around 87% were seen once. About 5% of the sample is in the top ten clones. The specimen sequenced was PBMCs. These receptors were taken from a human donor in good health. Some clones in this sample may be carry-over from other donors' samples.

The chain joins TRBV15 to TRBJ1-5; 9 bases fit TRBD1. Germline CDR1 LNHNV, CDR2 YYDKDF (reference sequence). The CDR3 length is 17 residues. V lost 4 bases, J lost 0 bases, and 7 bases stayed unmatched. CDR3 in amino acids: CATSKYPGQGSNQPQHF. CDR3 nucleotides: TGTGCCACCAGCAAATACCCGGGACAGGGTAGCAATCAGCCCCAGCATTTT.

The table lists this clone with a count of one. CDR3 in amino acids: CAITTGGNSPLHF. The CDR3 nucleotides are TGTGCCATCACTACAGGCGGTAATTCACCCCTCCACTTT. The J gene is TRBJ1-6, the V gene TRBV10-3, with a weak D call TRBD1 (5 bases). The CDR3 loop spans 13 amino acids. The V gene lost 7 bases and the J gene lost 6 bases, with 10 bases spanning the gap. Germline V gene lookup returns CDR1 ENHRY and CDR2 SYGVKD.

This chain links TRBV5-6 with TRBJ2-3; 12 bases are shared with TRBD2. There are 14 residues in the CDR3. The germline CDR1 and CDR2 sequences are SGHDT and YYEEEE. V dropped 4 bases and J dropped 7; count of bases not matched to a gene: 4. The CDR3 DNA is TGTGCCAGCAGCCCCGGGACTAGCGGGCATACGCAGTATTTT. It is translated as CASSPGTSGHTQYF.

The chain uses TRBV4-2 and TRBJ1-6, with TRBD1 matching over 7 bases. Germline V gene sequence: CDR1 LGHNA, CDR2 YNFKEQ. CDR3 length: 16 residues. V lost 0 bases to trimming and J lost 6 bases; unmatched junction nucleotides: 5. CDR3 nucleotide sequence: TGTGCCAGCAGCCAAGATCGGAACAGGGGTAATTCACCCCTCCACTTT. Translated: CASSQDRNRGNSPLHF.

In DNA form, the CDR3 reads TGTGCCAGCAGCTTAGAGGCTAGCGGGAGCAAGTACTTC. Translation gives CASSLEASGSKYF. The V and J genes are TRBV7-2 and TRBJ2-7, with 10 bases aligning to TRBD2. The CDR3 covers 13 residues. Trimming cost V 1 base and J 11 bases; bases outside gene matches: 5. Germline values: CDR1 SGHTA, CDR2 FQGNSA.

The genes are TRBV7-2 and TRBJ2-1; D perhaps matches TRBD1 (5 bases). Germline-derived CDR1 and CDR2 are SGHTA and FQGNSA. The CDR3 is made up of 16 amino acids. The V gene lost 4 bases and the J gene lost 0 bases, with 13 bases spanning the gap. The CDR3: CASSSQGGSSYNEQFF. CDR3 sequence (DNA): TGTGCCAGCAGCTCCCAGGGCGGAAGCTCCTACAATGAGCAGTTCTTC.

The chain combines TRBV7-8 with TRBJ2-6; D gene uncertain. This CDR3 spans 16 amino acids. Trimming removed 4 bases from V and 2 bases from J, with 12 bases in between. Germline-derived CDR1 and CDR2 are SGHVS and FQNEAQ. CDR3 bases: TGTGCCAGCAGCTCTATATCGTTAGCTGGGGCCAACGTCCTGACTTTC. Protein sequence: CASSSISLAGANVLTF.

J is TRBJ2-3 and V is TRBV10-3, with 12 bases matching TRBD2. CDR1 and CDR2 from the germline V gene are ENHRY and SYGVKD. The CDR3 is 13 residues long. V lost 10 bases to trimming and J lost 4 bases; unmatched junction nucleotides: 3. The CDR3 DNA is TGTGCCACCGGACTAGCGGGACCAGATACGCAGTATTTT. This gives the protein CATGLAGPDTQYF.

The CDR3 DNA reads as TGTGCCAGCAGCCCCATGGCTAGCGGGGGGCCCCGTGGCGGGGAGCTGTTTTTT. Its translation is CASSPMASGGPRGGELFF. The rearrangement joins TRBV5-4 to TRBJ2-2, with 11 bases that match TRBD2. J lost 7 bases, V lost 4 bases, and 15 bases had no gene match. CDR1 is SGHNT, CDR2 YYREEE, per germline (reference sequence). CDR3 length: 18 residues.

This chain links TRBV6-1 with TRBJ1-2, with 10 bases matching TRBD1. Germline V gene sequence: CDR1 MNHNS, CDR2 SASEGT. This CDR3 is built from 15 residues. V lost 2 bases to trimming and J lost 6 bases; unmatched junction nucleotides: 6. CDR3 amino acids: CASSELGTGVNGYTF. The DNA for the CDR3 is TGTGCCAGCAGTGAATTGGGGACAGGGGTCAATGGCTACACCTTC.